Below, 21 T cell receptor beta chains from the same sample are listed, as sequenced in a study of shared clonotypes between healthy human individuals. Here immunoSEQ multiplex PCR was the method, and the copy in TCRdb shows in-frame clones only, minus some. The table has some 2,400,000 clones, 90% to 97% seen once. The sequenced sample consisted of naive CD4+ T cells sorted from blood. This sample's subset: CD45RA+ positively selected. The receptor set was obtained from a man between 18 and 35 years old in good health.

This clone was observed a single time. The chain is built from TRBV7-9 and TRBJ2-3; D assignment may be TRBD1 or TRBD2 (5 bases each). CDR1 is SEHNR and CDR2 is FQNEAQ in the germline V gene (reference sequence). The CDR3 extends over 13 amino acids. The ends were cut back, 3 bases at V and 2 bases at J, with 6 bases in the middle. CDR3 DNA sequence: TGTGCCAGCAGCTTTGGGACCACAGATACGCAGTATTTT. Amino acid sequence: CASSFGTTDTQYF. Full variable domain (rest looked up from reference TRBV7-9 and TRBJ2-3): DTGVSQNPRHKITKRGQNVTFRCDPISEHNRLYWYRQTLGQGPEFLTYFQNEAQLEKSRLLSDRFSAERPKGSFSTLEIQRTEQGDSAMYLCASSFGTTDTQYFGPGTRLTVL.

CDR3 loop: CASSYGLSSYEQYF. CDR3 sequence (DNA): TGTGCCAGCAGTTACGGGTTAAGCTCCTACGAGCAGTACTTC. The chain uses TRBV6-6 and TRBJ2-7; the D is unclear. This CDR3 contains 14 residues. Trimming removed 2 bases at V and 0 bases at J, with 8 bases between. CDR1 and CDR2 from the germline V gene are MNHNY and SVGAGI (reference sequence).

Of note for this clone: Other DNA sequences in this specimen translate into the identical CDR3. V and J are TRBV5-1 and TRBJ2-7; D gene ambiguous. The CDR3 is made up of 13 amino acids. Germline CDR1 and CDR2: SGHRS and YFSETQ. Trimming left V 0 bases short and J 2 bases short, with 6 bases between. CDR3 sequence reads: CASSLASPYEQYF. The DNA for the CDR3 is TGCGCCAGCAGCTTGGCCAGCCCCTACGAGCAGTACTTC.

This chain uses TRBV2 with TRBJ2-1; no definite D call. The CDR3 has 15 residues. V was trimmed by 5 bases and J by 0 bases, leaving 11 bases between them. CDR1 is SNHLY, CDR2 FYNNEI, per germline. CDR3 DNA sequence: TGTGCCAGCAGTACGCACGGTAGCTCCTACAATGAGCAGTTCTTC. As protein: CASSTHGSSYNEQFF.

The chain joins TRBV10-1 to TRBJ2-7, with TRBD2 matching 7 bases. The length of the CDR3 is 15 residues. The trim removed 2 bases at V and 2 bases at J, leaving 6 bases unmatched. Germline V gene lookup returns CDR1 WNHNN and CDR2 SYGVQD (reference sequence). CDR3 amino acids: CASSEKGRGPYEQYF. The CDR3 bases are TGCGCCAGCAGTGAGAAAGGGAGGGGACCCTACGAGCAGTACTTC.

The chain couples TRBV9 to TRBJ1-6, with no clear D. The CDR3 loop spans 12 amino acids. Germline V CDR1 and CDR2: SGDLS, YYNGEE. V lost 7 bases to trimming and J lost 11 bases, with 13 bases between them. CDR3 loop: CASSLSGAPLHF. CDR3 coding DNA: TGTGCCAGCTCACTTTCTGGGGCACCCCTCCACTTT. Full variable domain (rest looked up from reference TRBV9 and TRBJ1-6): DSGVTQTPKHLITATGQRVTLRCSPRSGDLSVYWYQQSLDQGLQFLIQYYNGEERAKGNILERFSAQQFPDLHSELNLSSLELGDSALYFCASSLSGAPLHFGNGTRLTVT.

This chain links TRBV28 with TRBJ1-5, with a tentative D call TRBD1 (5 bases). Germline assignment: CDR1 MDHEN and CDR2 SYDVKM. V was shortened by 6 bases and J by 2 bases, with 14 bases between the two germline ends. The CDR3 consists of 15 residues. The CDR3 DNA reads TGTGCCAGCAGCTCCCCGCAGGGTGGCAATCAGCCCCAGCATTTT. Translating gives CASSSPQGGNQPQHF.

V and J are TRBV5-1 and TRBJ1-2, with D possibly being TRBD1 (5 bases). The germline gives CDR1 SGHRS, CDR2 YFSETQ. The CDR3 loop spans 15 amino acids. V shed 1 base and J shed 4 bases, with 14 bases lying between them. This CDR3 is CASSLSGGSGYGYTF. The CDR3, as DNA: TGCGCCAGCAGCTTGAGCGGGGGATCTGGCTATGGCTACACCTTC.

The V call is TRBV11-1, the J call TRBJ1-2; possibly TRBD1 for D (5 bases). From germline, CDR1 is SGHAT and CDR2 FQDESV (reference sequence). This CDR3 has 13 residues. Trimming stripped 8 bases from V and 8 bases from J, with 18 bases between. CDR3 loop: CASLGPGRRGYTF. CDR3 coding DNA: TGTGCCAGCCTAGGTCCAGGGCGGCGAGGCTACACCTTC.

The chain carries TRBV28 and TRBJ2-7, with D possibly being TRBD2 (6 bases). V dropped 3 bases and J dropped 2 bases, with 11 bases sitting between them. The germline V gene encodes CDR1 MDHEN and CDR2 SYDVKM. The CDR3 length is 14 residues. The CDR3 loop reads CASSLEGTTYEQYF. DNA of the CDR3: TGTGCCAGCAGTTTGGAGGGCACAACCTACGAGCAGTACTTC.

The V call is TRBV5-1, the J call TRBJ1-3; no definite D call. This CDR3 comprises 16 residues. The germline V gene has CDR1 SGHRS and CDR2 YFSETQ. The V gene lost 0 bases and the J gene lost 4 bases, with 14 bases spanning the gap. The DNA for the CDR3 is TGCGCCAGCAGCTTGGCCGGGCTGCCGGTGGGAAACACCATATATTTT. Its protein product is CASSLAGLPVGNTIYF.

The chain couples TRBV9 to TRBJ2-5; 10 positions match TRBD2. CDR1 is SGDLS and CDR2 is YYNGEE in the germline V gene. The length of the CDR3 is 19 residues. V lost 4 bases to trimming and J lost 5 bases; unmatched junction nucleotides: 20. Written as DNA, the CDR3 is TGTGCCAGCAGCCCAGGGGTCGTGGGAAGCGGGAGGGCCGGGGAGACCCAGTACTTC. It encodes CASSPGVVGSGRAGETQYF.

The chain couples TRBV7-6 to TRBJ2-7; D may be TRBD2 (6 bases). CDR1 and CDR2 from the germline V gene are SGHVS and FNYEAQ. V gave up 1 base and J gave up 3 bases, with 7 bases separating them. This CDR3 has 13 amino acids. This CDR3 reads CASSLEEGYEQYF. Here the CDR3 DNA reads TGTGCCAGCAGCTTAGAGGAGGGCTACGAGCAGTACTTC.

The chain employs TRBV5-5 and TRBJ2-4, with 7 bases lining up with TRBD2. Germline V gene sequence: CDR1 SGHKS, CDR2 YYEKEE (reference sequence). J was trimmed by 9 bases and V by 0 bases; bases with no gene match: 6. This CDR3 is 14 amino acids long. In DNA form, the CDR3 reads TGTGCCAGCAGCTTGGGGTGGGAGGGTGCCATTCAGTACTTC. It yields the protein CASSLGWEGAIQYF.

The gene calls are TRBV7-2 and TRBJ2-7; TRBD1 or TRBD2 may be the D gene (5 bases each). Germline assignment: CDR1 SGHTA and CDR2 FQGNSA. The V gene lost 4 bases and the J gene lost 0 bases, with 13 bases spanning the gap. This CDR3 is built from 15 residues. CDR3 coding DNA: TGTGCCAGCAGCTCAGGGAAGGGGAGCTCCTACGAGCAGTACTTC. Its translation is CASSSGKGSSYEQYF.

A remark on this clone: The sample holds other DNA sequences that translate to the same CDR3. The V and J genes are TRBV6-1 and TRBJ2-5; perhaps D is TRBD1 or TRBD2 (5 bases each). The germline V gene has CDR1 MNHNS and CDR2 SASEGT. CDR3 length: 13 residues. The V gene lost 6 bases and the J gene lost 5 bases, with 13 bases spanning the gap. The CDR3, as DNA: TGTGCCAGCAGAAGGCGAGGGGAGGAGACCCAGTACTTC. Its translation is CASRRRGEETQYF.

V gene TRBV10-3 combines with J gene TRBJ1-3, with D possibly matching TRBD1 (6 bases). Germline V gene sequence: CDR1 ENHRY, CDR2 SYGVKD. The V gene lost 7 bases and the J gene lost 5 bases, with 12 bases spanning the gap. CDR3 length: 13 amino acids. The CDR3 reads CAITQGIRNTIYF. The CDR3 region has the DNA TGTGCCATCACCCAGGGGATAAGAAACACCATATATTTT.

The genes are TRBV5-4 and TRBJ2-2, with 7 bases aligning to TRBD2. This CDR3 has 19 amino acids. V was pared by 0 bases and J by 5 bases, with 16 bases of the junction left unmatched. Germline V gives CDR1 SGHNT, CDR2 YYREEE (reference sequence). CDR3 protein: CASSLDLNLERGGTGELFF. The CDR3 DNA reads TGTGCCAGCAGCTTGGATTTAAATCTGGAAAGGGGAGGGACCGGGGAGCTGTTTTTT.

This chain connects TRBV7-8 to TRBJ1-5; 9 nucleotides agree with TRBD1. With 4 bases clipped from V and 2 bases from J, the junction kept 6 bases outside the gene matches. Germline CDR1 and CDR2: SGHVS and FQNEAQ. This CDR3 is built from 16 residues. CDR3 region: CASSSRTGAGNQPQHF. CDR3 DNA sequence: TGTGCCAGCAGCTCCAGGACAGGGGCGGGCAATCAGCCCCAGCATTTT.

This clone was seen a handful of times. The chain employs TRBV11-2 and TRBJ1-2, with D uncertain. CDR1 is SGHAT and CDR2 is FQNNGV in the germline V gene. V lost 5 bases and J 8 bases, leaving 15 bases between the germline ends. The CDR3 sequence is 13 residues long. The CDR3 nucleotides are TGTGCCAGCAGCCCCCAGGAATCGGTCGGCTACACCTTC. It encodes CASSPQESVGYTF.

The chain is built from TRBV7-3 and TRBJ1-1, with D perhaps matching TRBD1 (6 bases). Trimming took off 5 bases at V and 3 bases at J, with 22 bases between the two ends. CDR3 length equals 17 residues. Germline V CDR1 and CDR2: SGHTA, FQGTGA. The CDR3 nucleotides are TGTGCCAGCAGCCCATTGCCACCGACAGGTCCTTACACTGAAGCTTTCTTT. It encodes CASSPLPPTGPYTEAFF. Drawing the rest from reference TRBV7-3 and TRBJ1-1, the complete variable domain is GAGVSQTPSNKVTEKGKYVELRCDPISGHTALYWYRQSLGQGPEFLIYFQGTGAADDSGLPNDRFFAVRPEGSVSTLKIQRTERGDSAVYLCASSPLPPTGPYTEAFFGQGTRLTVV.